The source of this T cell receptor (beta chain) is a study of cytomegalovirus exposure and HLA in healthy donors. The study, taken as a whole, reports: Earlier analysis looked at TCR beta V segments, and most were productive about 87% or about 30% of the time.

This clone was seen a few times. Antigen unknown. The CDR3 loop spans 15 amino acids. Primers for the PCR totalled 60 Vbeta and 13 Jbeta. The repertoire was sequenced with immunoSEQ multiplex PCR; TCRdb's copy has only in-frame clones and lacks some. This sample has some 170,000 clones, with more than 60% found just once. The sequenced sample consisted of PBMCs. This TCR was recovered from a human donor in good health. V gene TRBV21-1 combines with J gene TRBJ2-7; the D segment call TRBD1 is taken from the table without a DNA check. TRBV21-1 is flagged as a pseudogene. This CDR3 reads CASSKNSLTIYEQYF. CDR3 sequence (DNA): TGTGCCAGCAGCAAAAACAGTCTGACAATCTACGAGCAGTACTTC.